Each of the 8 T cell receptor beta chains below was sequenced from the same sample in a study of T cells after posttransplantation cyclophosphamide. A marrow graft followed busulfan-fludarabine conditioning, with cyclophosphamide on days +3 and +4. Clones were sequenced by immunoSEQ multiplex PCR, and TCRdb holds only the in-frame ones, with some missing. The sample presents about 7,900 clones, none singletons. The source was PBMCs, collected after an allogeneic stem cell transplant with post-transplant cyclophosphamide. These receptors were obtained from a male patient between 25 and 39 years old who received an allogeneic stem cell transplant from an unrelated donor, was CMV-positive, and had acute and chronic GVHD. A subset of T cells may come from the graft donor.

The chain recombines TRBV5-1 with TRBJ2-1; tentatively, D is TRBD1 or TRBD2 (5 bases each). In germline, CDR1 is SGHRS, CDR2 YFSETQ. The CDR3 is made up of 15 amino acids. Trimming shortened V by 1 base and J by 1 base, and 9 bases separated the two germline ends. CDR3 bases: TGCGCCAGCAGCTTGAATGAGGGGTCCTACAATGAGCAGTTCTTC. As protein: CASSLNEGSYNEQFF. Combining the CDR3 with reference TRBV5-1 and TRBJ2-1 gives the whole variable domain KAGVTQTPRYLIKTRGQQVTLSCSPISGHRSVSWYQQTPGQGLQFLFEYFSETQRNKGNFPGRFSGRQFSNSRSEMNVSTLELGDSALYLCASSLNEGSYNEQFFGPGTRLTVL.

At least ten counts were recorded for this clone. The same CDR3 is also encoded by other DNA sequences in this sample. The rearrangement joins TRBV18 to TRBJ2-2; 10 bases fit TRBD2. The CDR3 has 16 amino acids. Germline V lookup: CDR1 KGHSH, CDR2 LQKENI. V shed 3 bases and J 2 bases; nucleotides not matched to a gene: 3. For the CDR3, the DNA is TGTGCCAGCTCACCTAGCGGGGGGTCCAACACCGGGGAGCTGTTTTTT. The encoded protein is CASSPSGGSNTGELFF.

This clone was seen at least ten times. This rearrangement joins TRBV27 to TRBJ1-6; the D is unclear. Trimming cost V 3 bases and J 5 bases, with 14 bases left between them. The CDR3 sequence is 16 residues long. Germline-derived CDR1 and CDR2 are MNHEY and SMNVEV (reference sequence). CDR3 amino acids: CASSLKMRQNNSPLHF. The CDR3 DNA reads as TGTGCCAGCAGTTTGAAGATGAGGCAGAATAATTCACCCCTCCACTTT.

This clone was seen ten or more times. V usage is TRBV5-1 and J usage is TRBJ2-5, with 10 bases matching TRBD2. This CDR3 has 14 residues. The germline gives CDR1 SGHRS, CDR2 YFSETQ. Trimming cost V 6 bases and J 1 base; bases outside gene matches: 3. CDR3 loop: CASMLAGAQETQYF. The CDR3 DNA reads TGCGCCAGCATGCTAGCGGGGGCCCAAGAGACCCAGTACTTC.

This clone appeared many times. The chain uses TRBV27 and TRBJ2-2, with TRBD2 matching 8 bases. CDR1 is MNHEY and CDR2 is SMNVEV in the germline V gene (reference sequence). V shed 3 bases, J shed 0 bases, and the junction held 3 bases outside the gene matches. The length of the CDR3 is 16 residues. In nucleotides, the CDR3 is TGTGCCAGCAGTTTCCCAGCGGGGGCGAACACCGGGGAGCTGTTTTTT. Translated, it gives CASSFPAGANTGELFF.

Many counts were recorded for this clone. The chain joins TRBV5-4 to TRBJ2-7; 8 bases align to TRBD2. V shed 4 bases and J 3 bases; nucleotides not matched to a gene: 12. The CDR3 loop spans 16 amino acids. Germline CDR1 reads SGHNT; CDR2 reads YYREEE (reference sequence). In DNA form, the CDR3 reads TGTGCCAGCAGCCCCGGACTAGCAAACCCCCACTACGAGCAGTACTTC. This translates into CASSPGLANPHYEQYF. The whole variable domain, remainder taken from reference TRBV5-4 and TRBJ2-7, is ETGVTQSPTHLIKTRGQQVTLRCSSQSGHNTVSWYQQALGQGPQFIFQYYREEENGRGNFPPRFSGLQFPNYSSELNVNALELDDSALYLCASSPGLANPHYEQYFGPGTRLTVT.

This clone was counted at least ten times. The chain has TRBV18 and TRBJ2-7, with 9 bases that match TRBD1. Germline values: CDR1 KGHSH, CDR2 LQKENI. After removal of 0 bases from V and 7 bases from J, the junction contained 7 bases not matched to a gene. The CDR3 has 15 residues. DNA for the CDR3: TGTGCCAGCTCACCACCCGGGACAGGGATACGGGAGCAGTACTTC. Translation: CASSPPGTGIREQYF.

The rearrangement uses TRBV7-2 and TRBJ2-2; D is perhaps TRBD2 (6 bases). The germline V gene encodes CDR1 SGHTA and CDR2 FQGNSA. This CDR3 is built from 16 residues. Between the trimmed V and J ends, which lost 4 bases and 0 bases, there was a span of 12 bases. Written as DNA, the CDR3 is TGTGCCAGCAGCTCGACCGGACTAACGAACACCGGGGAGCTGTTTTTT. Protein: CASSSTGLTNTGELFF.